The next 31 T cell receptor beta chains were all read from a single sample in a study of T cell responses to AZD1222 COVID-19 vaccine. Assay used: immunoSEQ multiplex PCR; TCRdb lists only in-frame clones, some missing. The data show 95,000 to 150,000 clones, about 89% seen once. The material sequenced was peripheral blood, taken on day 0 of AZD1222 vaccination. These receptor sequences come from an adult in good health.

The chain carries TRBV11-2 and TRBJ2-2; TRBD1 agrees at 11 bases. Trimming at V came to 3 bases and at J to 5 bases, leaving 5 bases not matched to a gene. CDR1 SGHAT and CDR2 FQNNGV come from the germline V gene. The CDR3 runs to 16 residues. The CDR3 region is CASSFGGTGGTGELFF. The DNA for the CDR3 is TGTGCCAGCAGCTTTGGAGGGACAGGGGGTACCGGGGAGCTGTTTTTT.

V usage is TRBV19 and J usage is TRBJ1-2; 11 nucleotides align to TRBD1. CDR1 and CDR2 (germline): LNHDA, SQIVND (reference sequence). The CDR3 extends over 17 amino acids. After removal of 4 bases from V and 0 bases from J, the junction contained 7 bases not matched to a gene. The CDR3 DNA is TGTGCCAGTAGTAGCCGGACAGGGGGCCGAGCTAACTATGGCTACACCTTC. This codes for CASSSRTGGRANYGYTF.

Notes on this clone: One end of the junction does not line up with germline, which may come from a read error. J is TRBJ2-7 and V is TRBV11-3, with 9 bases identical to TRBD2. Germline CDR1 SGHNT, CDR2 YENEEA. This CDR3 has 13 residues. CDR3 nucleotide sequence: TGTGCCAGCAGCTTATCGGCGCGGGAGGGGATGCACTTC. Protein: CASSLSAREGMHF. The entire variable domain, with the rest obtained from reference TRBV11-3 and TRBJ2-7, is as follows: EAGVVQSPRYKIIEKKQPVAFWCNPISGHNTLYWYLQNLGQGPELLIRYENEEAVDDSQLPKDRFSAERLKGVDSTLKIQPAELGDSAVYLCASSLSAREGMHFGPGTRLTVT.

With respect to this clone: The same CDR3 can be traced to other DNA sequences in this sample. The rearrangement links TRBV19 to TRBJ2-2; D is perhaps TRBD1 (5 bases). The CDR3 extends over 15 amino acids. In germline, CDR1 is LNHDA, CDR2 SQIVND (reference sequence). The V gene lost 1 base and the J gene lost 4 bases, with 10 bases spanning the gap. The CDR3 spells CASSIVSGFTGELFF. CDR3 nucleotides: TGTGCCAGTAGTATAGTTTCAGGGTTCACCGGGGAGCTGTTTTTT.

The chain employs TRBV6-5 and TRBJ2-1, with D hard to call. CDR1 and CDR2 (germline): MNHEY, SVGAGI. CDR3 length equals 14 residues. The germline V and J ends were trimmed by 2 bases and 5 bases, with 10 bases remaining between them. CDR3 in DNA: TGTGCCAGCAGTTACGGGAACATGGACAATGAGCAGTTCTTC. This codes for CASSYGNMDNEQFF.

The V and J genes are TRBV10-3 and TRBJ1-4, with TRBD1 as a possible D gene (5 bases). Germline CDR1 and CDR2: ENHRY and SYGVKD. V lost 2 bases, J lost 7 bases, and 14 bases lay in between. The CDR3 sequence is 15 residues long. CDR3 coding DNA: TGTGCCATCAGTGAGAGAGGGGACGATAGTGAAAAACTGTTTTTT. It translates to CAISERGDDSEKLFF.

A single count supports this clone. The chain couples TRBV6-5 to TRBJ1-2; D not certain. Deletions cut 2 bases from V and 8 bases from J, with 9 bases between. Per germline, CDR1 MNHEY and CDR2 SVGAGI. The CDR3 covers 12 residues. The chain's CDR3 is CASSYGLSGYTF. The DNA for the CDR3 is TGTGCCAGCAGTTACGGGCTGAGCGGCTACACCTTC.

The gene calls are TRBV3-1 (or the pseudogene TRBV3-2) and TRBJ2-7; D is perhaps TRBD2 (6 bases). V lost 3 bases, J lost 7 bases, and 19 bases lay in between. Germline values: CDR1 LGHDT, CDR2 YNNKEL (reference sequence). This CDR3 contains 15 residues. The CDR3: CASSQDNRELWEQYF. CDR3 in DNA: TGTGCCAGCAGCCAGGACAACCGGGAGCTCTGGGAGCAGTACTTC.

The V and J genes are TRBV10-2 and TRBJ2-1, with D uncertain. V was shortened by 3 bases and J by 8 bases, with 14 bases between the two germline ends. The CDR3 runs to 14 residues. Germline CDR1 is WSHSY and CDR2 is SAAADI. Written as DNA, the CDR3 is TGCGCCAGCAGTGAAACGCCAGCCGGCGATGAGCAGTTCTTC. Encoded protein: CASSETPAGDEQFF.

The rearrangement links TRBV4-2 to TRBJ1-2; D gene unclear. This CDR3 spans 17 amino acids. Trimming took off 0 bases at V and 0 bases at J, with 14 bases between the two ends. Looked up from germline, CDR1 is LGHNA and CDR2 is YNFKEQ. The CDR3 bases are TGTGCCAGCAGCCAAGATGCGGGGAAGTCGGCTAACTATGGCTACACCTTC. This sequence encodes CASSQDAGKSANYGYTF.

The genes are TRBV7-3 and TRBJ1-5; D remains ambiguous. The CDR3 totals 13 residues. Trimming took 0 bases from V and 6 from J, leaving 6 bases between them. Per germline, CDR1 SGHTA and CDR2 FQGTGA. The CDR3 loop reads CASSLTVGQPQHF. CDR3 DNA: TGTGCCAGCAGCTTAACTGTCGGTCAGCCCCAGCATTTT.

The chain couples TRBV12-3 or TRBV12-4 to TRBJ2-1, with unresolved D. V lost 5 bases, J lost 10 bases, and 9 bases lay in between. The CDR3 spans 11 residues. CDR3 in DNA: TGTGCCAGCAGTCCTCTGGGGGAGCAGTTCTTC. Protein sequence: CASSPLGEQFF.

This sequence joins TRBV18 and TRBJ1-1; 9 nucleotides match TRBD1. V shed 1 base, J shed 4 bases, and the junction held 4 bases outside the gene matches. Per germline, CDR1 KGHSH and CDR2 LQKENI. The CDR3 length is 15 residues. CDR3 nucleotides: TGTGCCAGCTCACCACGTACAGGGGGCGGCACTGAAGCTTTCTTT. The encoded protein is CASSPRTGGGTEAFF.

In its sample, this clone was seen a few times. This chain connects TRBV7-3 to TRBJ1-2; tentatively, D is TRBD1 (6 bases). The V gene's germline CDR1 is SGHTA and CDR2 FQGTGA. Trimming removed 2 bases from V and 6 bases from J, with 10 bases in between. CDR3 length: 13 amino acids. The CDR3 DNA sequence: TGTGCCAGCAGCTTAGGCAGGGGCGATGGCTACACCTTC. Its protein is CASSLGRGDGYTF.

This clone was counted a single time. J is TRBJ2-1 and V is TRBV11-2; a weak D match, TRBD1 (5 bases). The length of the CDR3 is 14 residues. Trimming pared 7 bases from V and 8 bases from J, leaving 18 bases between. CDR1 is SGHAT, CDR2 FQNNGV, per germline. The CDR3, as DNA: TGTGCCAGCATTCCTCTTGGGGCTCGGGATGAGCAGTTCTTC. Protein: CASIPLGARDEQFF.

This clone turned up a few times. The gene calls are TRBV10-3 and TRBJ1-5; no clear D gene. V lost 6 bases, J lost 4 bases, and 10 bases lay in between. The CDR3 length is 13 residues. The germline V gene encodes CDR1 ENHRY and CDR2 SYGVKD. In DNA, the CDR3 is TGTGCCATCAGAAAACAAGAAAATCAGCCCCAGCATTTT. The encoded protein is CAIRKQENQPQHF.

This chain links TRBV2 with TRBJ1-5; 7 bases match TRBD1. Looked up from germline, CDR1 is SNHLY and CDR2 is FYNNEI. V gave up 6 bases and J gave up 0 bases; unmatched junction bases: 8. This CDR3 contains 16 residues. DNA of the CDR3: TGTGCCAGCAGCGTATGGGGACAGAATAGCAATCAGCCCCAGCATTTT. It specifies CASSVWGQNSNQPQHF.

V gene TRBV19 combines with J gene TRBJ2-5; 7 positions match TRBD1. Germline assignment: CDR1 LNHDA and CDR2 SQIVND (reference sequence). V was clipped by 1 base and J by 2 bases; unmatched bases: 4. This CDR3 has 15 amino acids. The CDR3 nucleotides read TGTGCCAGTAGTATAGGGTTGGGACAGCAAGAGACCCAGTACTTC. It encodes CASSIGLGQQETQYF.

CDR3 nucleotide sequence: TGTGCCAGCAGTTTAAACTCGGGATTGAATTCACCCCTCCACTTT. Translating gives CASSLNSGLNSPLHF. This chain joins TRBV27 and TRBJ1-6; no clear D gene. V was clipped by 2 bases and J by 7 bases, with 12 bases between them. Germline assignment: CDR1 MNHEY and CDR2 SMNVEV (reference sequence). The CDR3 runs to 15 residues.

CDR3 loop: CASSLGQGNEKLFF. The CDR3 DNA sequence: TGCGCCAGCAGCTTGGGGCAGGGCAATGAAAAACTGTTTTTT. The rearrangement uses TRBV5-1 and TRBJ1-4; TRBD1 is a possible D gene (5 bases). Germline V gene data show CDR1 as SGHRS and CDR2 as YFSETQ. CDR3 length: 14 amino acids. The ends were cut back, 0 bases at V and 5 bases at J, with 8 bases in the middle.

This chain joins TRBV15 and TRBJ1-2; D unresolved. V was trimmed by 3 bases and J by 7 bases, leaving 15 bases between them. Germline V gene sequence: CDR1 LNHNV, CDR2 YYDKDF (reference sequence). The CDR3 is 14 residues long. CDR3: CATSRDGITGGYTF. The DNA for the CDR3 is TGTGCCACCAGCAGGGATGGGATCACGGGTGGCTACACCTTC.

The chain is built from TRBV18 and TRBJ1-1; 8 bases are shared with TRBD1. The ends lost 4 bases at V and 7 bases at J; junction bases unmatched: 8. The length of the CDR3 is 14 residues. Germline CDR1 reads KGHSH; CDR2 reads LQKENI. CDR3 sequence reads: CASSLTGAQVEAFF. The CDR3 DNA sequence: TGTGCCAGCTCACTGACAGGGGCTCAGGTTGAAGCTTTCTTT. The whole variable domain, remainder taken from reference TRBV18 and TRBJ1-1, is NAGVMQNPRHLVRRRGQEARLRCSPMKGHSHVYWYRQLPEEGLKFMVYLQKENIIDESGMPKERFSAEFPKEGPSILRIQQVVRGDSAAYFCASSLTGAQVEAFFGQGTRLTVV.

Note on this clone: This same CDR3 is encoded by further DNA sequences in the sample. The chain recombines TRBV19 with TRBJ2-2; D not resolved. The germline V and J ends were trimmed by 1 base and 8 bases, with 5 bases remaining between them. The germline V gene has CDR1 LNHDA and CDR2 SQIVND (reference sequence). The CDR3 covers 12 residues. CDR3 in DNA: TGTGCCAGTAGTATAGGTGGAGGGGAGCTGTTTTTT. It yields the protein CASSIGGGELFF.

The gene calls are TRBV4-3 and TRBJ2-3; D perhaps matches TRBD2 (5 bases). V dropped 4 bases and J dropped 2 bases, with 13 bases sitting between them. Germline-derived CDR1 and CDR2 are LGHNA and YSLEER. The CDR3 contains 15 residues. CDR3 bases: TGCGCCAGCAGCCTAAACAGCGGTTACACAGATACGCAGTATTTT. This translates into CASSLNSGYTDTQYF.

The rearrangement links TRBV9 to TRBJ2-1; D is unresolved. Per germline, CDR1 SGDLS and CDR2 YYNGEE. CDR3 length: 15 amino acids. Trimming stripped 0 bases from V and 9 bases from J, with 16 bases between. CDR3 residues: CASSVEAGKGGEQFF. DNA of the CDR3: TGTGCCAGCAGCGTAGAGGCAGGCAAGGGCGGTGAGCAGTTCTTC.

This chain joins TRBV18 and TRBJ1-1, with D perhaps TRBD1 (5 bases). The CDR3 extends over 14 amino acids. CDR1 and CDR2 from the germline V gene are KGHSH and LQKENI. V lost 6 bases, J lost 1 base, and 12 bases lay in between. The CDR3 loop reads CASSTGLENTEAFF. CDR3 nucleotide sequence: TGTGCCAGCTCGACGGGACTTGAGAACACTGAAGCTTTCTTT.

The chain recombines TRBV2 with TRBJ2-2, with D possibly TRBD1 on 5 matching bases. CDR1 and CDR2 from the germline V gene are SNHLY and FYNNEI. This CDR3 has 14 amino acids. V was shortened by 4 bases and J by 3 bases, with 9 bases between the two germline ends. The CDR3 loop is CASSVRAYTGELFF. The CDR3 DNA reads TGTGCCAGCAGTGTCAGGGCGTACACCGGGGAGCTGTTTTTT.

This clone has only a few counts. The chain links TRBV7-9 to TRBJ2-1; D unresolved. V shed 2 bases and J shed 7 bases, with 9 bases lying between them. Per the germline V gene, CDR1 is SEHNR and CDR2 is FQNEAQ (reference sequence). This CDR3 contains 13 residues. The CDR3 loop reads CASSLMAENEQFF. CDR3 nucleotides: TGTGCCAGCAGCTTAATGGCAGAGAATGAGCAGTTCTTC.

This clone was counted a few times. This rearrangement joins TRBV20-1 to TRBJ1-2; 10 bases agree with TRBD1. The trim removed 3 bases at V and 3 bases at J, leaving 7 bases unmatched. This CDR3 contains 15 residues. CDR1 and CDR2 from the germline V gene are DFQATT and SNEGSKA (reference sequence). The CDR3 DNA follows: TGCAGTGCTAGTTTTTCAGGACAGGGGGACTATGGCTACACCTTC. Translating it yields CSASFSGQGDYGYTF.

This chain links TRBV18 with TRBJ1-4, with a tentative D call TRBD1 (5 bases). The CDR3 has 13 amino acids. V dropped 4 bases and J dropped 8 bases, with 11 bases sitting between them. Germline loops: CDR1 KGHSH, CDR2 LQKENI. The CDR3 is CASSRDGGEKLFF. The DNA of the CDR3 is TGTGCCAGCTCACGAGATGGGGGAGAAAAACTGTTTTTT.

This chain joins TRBV18 and TRBJ2-3; possible D gene TRBD2, 6 bases. The germline CDR1 and CDR2 sequences are KGHSH and LQKENI. The ends were cut back, 5 bases at V and 1 base at J, with 13 bases in the middle. The CDR3 spans 15 residues. CDR3 protein: CASSLLQRGTDTQYF. As DNA, the CDR3 is TGTGCCAGCTCATTACTACAGCGGGGCACAGATACGCAGTATTTT.